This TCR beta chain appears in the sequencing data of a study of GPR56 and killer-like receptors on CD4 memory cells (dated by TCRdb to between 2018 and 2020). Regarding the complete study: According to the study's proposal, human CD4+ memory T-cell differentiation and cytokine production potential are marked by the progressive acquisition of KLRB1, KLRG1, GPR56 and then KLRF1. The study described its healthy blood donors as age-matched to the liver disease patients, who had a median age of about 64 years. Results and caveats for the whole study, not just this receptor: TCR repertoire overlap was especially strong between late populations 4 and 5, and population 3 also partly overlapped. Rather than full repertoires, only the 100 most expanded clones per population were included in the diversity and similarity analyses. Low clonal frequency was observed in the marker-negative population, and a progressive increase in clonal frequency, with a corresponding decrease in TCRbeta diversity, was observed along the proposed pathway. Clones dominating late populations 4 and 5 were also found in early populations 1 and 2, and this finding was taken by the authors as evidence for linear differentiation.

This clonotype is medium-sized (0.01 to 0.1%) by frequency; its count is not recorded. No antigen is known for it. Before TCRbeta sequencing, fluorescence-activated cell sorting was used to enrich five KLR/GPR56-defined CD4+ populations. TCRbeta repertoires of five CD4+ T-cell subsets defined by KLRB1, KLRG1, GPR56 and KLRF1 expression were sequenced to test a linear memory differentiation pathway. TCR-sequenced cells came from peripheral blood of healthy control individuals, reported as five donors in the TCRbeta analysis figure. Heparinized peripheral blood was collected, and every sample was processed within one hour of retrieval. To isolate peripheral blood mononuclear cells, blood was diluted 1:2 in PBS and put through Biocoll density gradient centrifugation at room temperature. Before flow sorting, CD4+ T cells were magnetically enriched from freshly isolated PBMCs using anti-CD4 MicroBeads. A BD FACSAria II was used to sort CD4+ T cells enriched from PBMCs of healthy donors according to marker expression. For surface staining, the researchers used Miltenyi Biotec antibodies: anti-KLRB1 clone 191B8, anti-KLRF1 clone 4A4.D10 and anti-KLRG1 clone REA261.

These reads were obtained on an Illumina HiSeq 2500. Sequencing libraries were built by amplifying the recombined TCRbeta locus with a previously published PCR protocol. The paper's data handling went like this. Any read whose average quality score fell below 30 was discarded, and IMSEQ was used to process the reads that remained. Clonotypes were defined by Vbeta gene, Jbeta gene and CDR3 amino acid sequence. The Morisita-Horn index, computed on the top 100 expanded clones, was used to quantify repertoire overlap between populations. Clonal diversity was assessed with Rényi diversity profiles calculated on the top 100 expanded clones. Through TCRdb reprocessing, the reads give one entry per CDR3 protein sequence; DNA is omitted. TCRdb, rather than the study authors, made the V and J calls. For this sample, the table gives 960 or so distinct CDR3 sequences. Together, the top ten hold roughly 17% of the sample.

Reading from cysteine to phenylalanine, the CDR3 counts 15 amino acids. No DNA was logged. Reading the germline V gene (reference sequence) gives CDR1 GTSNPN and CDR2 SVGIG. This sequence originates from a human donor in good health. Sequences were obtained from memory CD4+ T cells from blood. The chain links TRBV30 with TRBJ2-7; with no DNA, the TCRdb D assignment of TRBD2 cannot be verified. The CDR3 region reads CAWSTRGLAEDEQYF. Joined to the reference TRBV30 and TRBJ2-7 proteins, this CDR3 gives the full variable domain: SQTIHQWPATLVQPVGSPLSLECTVEGTSNPNLYWYRQAAGRGLQLLFYSVGIGQISSEVPQNLSASRPQDRQFILSSKKLLLSDSGFYLCAWSTRGLAEDEQYFGPGTRLTVT.